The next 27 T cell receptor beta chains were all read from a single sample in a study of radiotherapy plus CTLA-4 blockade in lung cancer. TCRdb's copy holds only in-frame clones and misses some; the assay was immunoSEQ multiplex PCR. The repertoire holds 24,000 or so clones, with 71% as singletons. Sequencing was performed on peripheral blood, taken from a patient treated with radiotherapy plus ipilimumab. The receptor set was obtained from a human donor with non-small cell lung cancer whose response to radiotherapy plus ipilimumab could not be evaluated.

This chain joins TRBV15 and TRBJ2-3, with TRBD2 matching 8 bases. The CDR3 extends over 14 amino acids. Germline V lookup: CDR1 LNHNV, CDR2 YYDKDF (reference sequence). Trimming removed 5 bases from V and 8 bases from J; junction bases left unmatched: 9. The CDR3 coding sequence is TGTGCCACCAGCTTTCAGCGGGAGCGGGCTACGCAGTATTTT. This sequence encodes CATSFQRERATQYF.

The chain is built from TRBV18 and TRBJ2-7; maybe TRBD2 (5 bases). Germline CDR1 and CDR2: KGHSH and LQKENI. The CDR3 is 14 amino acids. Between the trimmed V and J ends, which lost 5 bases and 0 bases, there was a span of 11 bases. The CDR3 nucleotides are TGTGCCAGCTCAACTGATAGCGTCTCCTACGAGCAGTACTTC. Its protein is CASSTDSVSYEQYF.

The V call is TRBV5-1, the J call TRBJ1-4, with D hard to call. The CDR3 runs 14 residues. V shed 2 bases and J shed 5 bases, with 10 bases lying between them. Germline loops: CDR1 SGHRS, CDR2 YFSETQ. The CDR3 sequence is CASSFYGVNEKLFF. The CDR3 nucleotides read TGCGCCAGCAGCTTCTACGGTGTGAATGAAAAACTGTTTTTT.

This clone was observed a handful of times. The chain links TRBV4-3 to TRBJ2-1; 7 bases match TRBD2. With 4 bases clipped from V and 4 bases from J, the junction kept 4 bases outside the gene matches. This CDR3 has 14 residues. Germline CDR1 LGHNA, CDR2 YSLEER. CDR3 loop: CASSLIAGYNEQFF. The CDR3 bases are TGCGCCAGCAGCCTGATAGCGGGTTACAATGAGCAGTTCTTC.

The CDR3 reads CAIIAGGEQYF. The CDR3 DNA is TGTGCCATCATCGCCGGGGGCGAGCAGTACTTC. The gene calls are TRBV27 and TRBJ2-7; possibly TRBD2 for D (6 bases). Trimming left V 10 bases short and J 6 bases short, with 13 bases between. Looked up from germline, CDR1 is MNHEY and CDR2 is SMNVEV (reference sequence). The CDR3 runs 11 residues.

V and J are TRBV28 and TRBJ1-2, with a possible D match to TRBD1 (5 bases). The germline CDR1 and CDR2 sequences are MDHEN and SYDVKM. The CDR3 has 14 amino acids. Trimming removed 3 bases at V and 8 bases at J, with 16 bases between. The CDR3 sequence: CASSLPTTARGYTF. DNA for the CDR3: TGTGCCAGCAGTTTGCCAACGACAGCTCGCGGCTACACCTTC.

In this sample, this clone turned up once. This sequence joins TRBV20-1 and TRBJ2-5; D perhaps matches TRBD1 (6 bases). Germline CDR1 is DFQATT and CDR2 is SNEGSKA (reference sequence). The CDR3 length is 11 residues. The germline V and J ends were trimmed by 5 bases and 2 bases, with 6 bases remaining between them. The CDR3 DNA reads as TGCAGTGCTGGACAGCAAGAGACCCAGTACTTC. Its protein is CSAGQQETQYF.

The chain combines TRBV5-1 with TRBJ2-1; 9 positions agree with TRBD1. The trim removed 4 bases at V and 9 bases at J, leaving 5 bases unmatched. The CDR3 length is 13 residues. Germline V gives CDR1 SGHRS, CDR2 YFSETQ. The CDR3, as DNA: TGCGCCAGCAGCGAGCCGGACAGGGGTGAGCAGTTCTTC. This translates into CASSEPDRGEQFF.

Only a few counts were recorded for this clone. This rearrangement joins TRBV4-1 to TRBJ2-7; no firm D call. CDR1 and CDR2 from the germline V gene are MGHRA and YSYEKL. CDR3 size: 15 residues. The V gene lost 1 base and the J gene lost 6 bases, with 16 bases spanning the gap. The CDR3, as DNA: TGCGCCAGCAGCCAAGGCCCCCTACTTTCTCTCGAGCAGTACTTC. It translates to CASSQGPLLSLEQYF.

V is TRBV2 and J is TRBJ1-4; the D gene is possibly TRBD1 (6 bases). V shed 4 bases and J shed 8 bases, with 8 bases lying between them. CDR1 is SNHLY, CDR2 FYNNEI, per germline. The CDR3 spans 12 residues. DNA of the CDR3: TGTGCCAGCAGTGGGCAGGGGGAAAAACTGTTTTTT. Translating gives CASSGQGEKLFF. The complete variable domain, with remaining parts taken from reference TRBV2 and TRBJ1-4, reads EPEVTQTPSHQVTQMGQEVILRCVPISNHLYFYWYRQILGQKVEFLVSFYNNEISEKSEIFDDQFSVERPDGSNFTLKIRSTKLEDSAMYFCASSGQGEKLFFGSGTQLSVL.

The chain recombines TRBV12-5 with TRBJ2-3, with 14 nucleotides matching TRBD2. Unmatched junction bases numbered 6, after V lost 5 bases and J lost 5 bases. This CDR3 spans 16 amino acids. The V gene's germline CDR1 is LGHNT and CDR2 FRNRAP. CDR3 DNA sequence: TGTGCTAGTGGTACCGGGACTAGCGGGAGTGGAGATACGCAGTATTTT. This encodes CASGTGTSGSGDTQYF.

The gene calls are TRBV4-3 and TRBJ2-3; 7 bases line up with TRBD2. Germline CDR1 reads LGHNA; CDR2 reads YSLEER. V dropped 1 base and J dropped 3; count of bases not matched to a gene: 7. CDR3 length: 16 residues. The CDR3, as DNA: TGCGCCAGCAGCCAAGGAGCGGCGGGAGCTACAGATACGCAGTATTTT. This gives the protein CASSQGAAGATDTQYF.

CDR3 bases: TGCGCCAGCAGCTTGCCCCGGACTAGCGGTAACAATGAGCAGTTCTTC. This sequence encodes CASSLPRTSGNNEQFF. The chain uses TRBV5-1 and TRBJ2-1, with 10 bases lining up with TRBD2. The germline V gene has CDR1 SGHRS and CDR2 YFSETQ. CDR3 length equals 16 residues. The V gene end was trimmed by 1 base and the J gene end by 5 bases; junction bases not matched to a gene: 6.

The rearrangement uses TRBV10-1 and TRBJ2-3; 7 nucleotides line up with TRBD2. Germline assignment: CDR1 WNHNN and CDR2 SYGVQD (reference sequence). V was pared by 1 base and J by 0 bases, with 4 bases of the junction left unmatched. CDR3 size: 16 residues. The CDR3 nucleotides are TGCGCCAGCAGTGAGTGGAGTAGCGGGAGCACAGATACGCAGTATTTT. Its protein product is CASSEWSSGSTDTQYF.

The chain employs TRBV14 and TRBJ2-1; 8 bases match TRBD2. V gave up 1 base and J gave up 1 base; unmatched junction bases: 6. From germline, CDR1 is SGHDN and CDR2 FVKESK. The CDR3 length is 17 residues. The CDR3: CASSQGRLARSYNEQFF. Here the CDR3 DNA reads TGTGCCAGCAGCCAAGGTAGACTAGCGAGGTCCTACAATGAGCAGTTCTTC. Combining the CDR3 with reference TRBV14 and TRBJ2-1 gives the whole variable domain EAGVTQFPSHSVIEKGQTVTLRCDPISGHDNLYWYRRVMGKEIKFLLHFVKESKQDESGMPNNRFLAERTGGTYSTLKVQPAELEDSGVYFCASSQGRLARSYNEQFFGPGTRLTVL.

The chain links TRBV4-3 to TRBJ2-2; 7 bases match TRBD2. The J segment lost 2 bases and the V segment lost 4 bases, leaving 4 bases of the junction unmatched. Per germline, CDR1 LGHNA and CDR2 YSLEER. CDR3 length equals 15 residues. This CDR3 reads CASSPGLPNTGELFF. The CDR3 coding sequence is TGCGCCAGCAGCCCGGGACTACCAAACACCGGGGAGCTGTTTTTT.

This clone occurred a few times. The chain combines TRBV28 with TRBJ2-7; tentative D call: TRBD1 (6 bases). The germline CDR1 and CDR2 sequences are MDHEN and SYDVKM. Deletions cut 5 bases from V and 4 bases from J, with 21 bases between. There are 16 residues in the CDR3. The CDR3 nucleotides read TGTGCCAGCAGTCCGGCAAGCTCACAGGGTCGATACGAGCAGTACTTC. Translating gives CASSPASSQGRYEQYF.

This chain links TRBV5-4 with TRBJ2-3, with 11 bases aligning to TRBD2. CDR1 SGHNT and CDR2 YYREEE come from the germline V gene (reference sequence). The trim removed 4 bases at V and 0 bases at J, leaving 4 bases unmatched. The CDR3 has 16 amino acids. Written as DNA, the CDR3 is TGTGCCAGCAGCAATGGACTAGCGGGCAGCACAGATACGCAGTATTTT. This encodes CASSNGLAGSTDTQYF.

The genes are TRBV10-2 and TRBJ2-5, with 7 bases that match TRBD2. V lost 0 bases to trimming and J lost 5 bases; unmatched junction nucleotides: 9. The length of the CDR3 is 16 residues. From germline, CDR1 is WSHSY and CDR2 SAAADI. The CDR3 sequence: CASSESSYSGGETQYF. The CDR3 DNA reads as TGCGCCAGCAGTGAGTCATCGTACTCGGGAGGTGAGACCCAGTACTTC.

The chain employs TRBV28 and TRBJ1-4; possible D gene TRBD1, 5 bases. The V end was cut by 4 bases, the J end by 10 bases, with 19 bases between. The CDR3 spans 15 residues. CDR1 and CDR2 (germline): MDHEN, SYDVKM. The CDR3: CASSSPSGQGGKLFF. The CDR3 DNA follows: TGTGCCAGCAGTTCACCCAGTGGGCAGGGTGGAAAACTGTTTTTT.

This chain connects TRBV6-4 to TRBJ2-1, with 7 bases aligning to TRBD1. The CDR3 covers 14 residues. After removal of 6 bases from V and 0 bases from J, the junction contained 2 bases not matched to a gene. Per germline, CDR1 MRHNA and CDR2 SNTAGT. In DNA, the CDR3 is TGTGCCAGCAGCCGGGACAGCTCCTACAATGAGCAGTTCTTC. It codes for CASSRDSSYNEQFF.

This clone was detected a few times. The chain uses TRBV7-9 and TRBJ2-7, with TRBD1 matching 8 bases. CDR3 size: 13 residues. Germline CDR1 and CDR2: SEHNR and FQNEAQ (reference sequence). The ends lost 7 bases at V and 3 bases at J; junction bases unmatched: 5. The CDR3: CASKSTGDYEQYF. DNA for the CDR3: TGTGCCAGCAAGTCGACAGGGGACTACGAGCAGTACTTC.

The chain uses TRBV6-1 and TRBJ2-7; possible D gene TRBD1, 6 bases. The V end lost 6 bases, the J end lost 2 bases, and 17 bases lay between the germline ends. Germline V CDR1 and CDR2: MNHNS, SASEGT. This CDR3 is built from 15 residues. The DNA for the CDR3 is TGTGCCAGCAGAACCTTTACGGGACAAGCCTACGAGCAGTACTTC. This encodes CASRTFTGQAYEQYF.

The CDR3 reads CASSLGGTFVTNTEAFF. The CDR3 nucleotides are TGTGCCAGCAGCTTAGGAGGGACTTTCGTGACGAACACTGAAGCTTTCTTT. The chain recombines TRBV7-9 with TRBJ1-1, with D maybe TRBD1 (5 bases). V shed 1 base and J shed 1 base, with 16 bases lying between them. This CDR3 region has 17 residues. Germline CDR1 and CDR2: SEHNR and FQNEAQ (reference sequence).

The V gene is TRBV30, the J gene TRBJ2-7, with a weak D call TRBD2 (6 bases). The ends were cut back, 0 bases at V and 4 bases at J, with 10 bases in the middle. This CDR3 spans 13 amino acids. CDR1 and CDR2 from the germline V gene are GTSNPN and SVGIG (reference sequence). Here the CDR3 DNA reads TGTGCCTGGAGTGTAGGAGGGCTGTACGAGCAGTACTTC. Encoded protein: CAWSVGGLYEQYF.

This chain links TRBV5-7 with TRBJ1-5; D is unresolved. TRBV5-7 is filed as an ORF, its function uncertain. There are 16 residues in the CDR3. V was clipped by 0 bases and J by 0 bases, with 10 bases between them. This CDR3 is CASSLGQKNSNQPQHF. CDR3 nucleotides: TGTGCCAGCAGCTTGGGTCAGAAGAATAGCAATCAGCCCCAGCATTTT.

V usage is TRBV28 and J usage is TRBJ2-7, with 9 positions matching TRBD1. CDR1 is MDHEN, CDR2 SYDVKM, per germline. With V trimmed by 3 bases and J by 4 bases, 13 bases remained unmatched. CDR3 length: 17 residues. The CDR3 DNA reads TGTGCCAGCAGTTTTATCTTCGGACAGGGGAAGGAGTACGAGCAGTACTTC. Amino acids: CASSFIFGQGKEYEQYF.